This TCR beta chain was observed in a study of blood T cell repertoires in COVID-19 (dated by TCRdb to the early 2020s). Regarding the complete study: Samples from collaborators originated in the United States, Italy and Spain and spanned both the acute and convalescent phases of COVID-19. HLA class I and class II types, where available, came from metadata supplied by the sample provider rather than from assay-based typing. The samples were drawn from two sources: the first 160 participants of the ongoing ImmuneRACE study, and 1,000 to 1,500 subjects contributed by 6 global collaborators. A de-identified subject ID, COVID-19 status, age in years and sex were almost always included in the sample metadata. The repertoires were released in a freely available public database intended as a resource for research on the immune response to SARS-CoV-2. Deeply sampled blood TCRbeta repertoires from subjects exposed to, actively infected with, or recovered from COVID-19 were included in the dataset. The material from the prospective study consisted of cDNA or gDNA derived from T cells, B-cell-depleted T cells, or PBMCs. What the study reported, not specific to this receptor: How much clinical and demographic metadata was included differed by source and by participant, and the metadata was provided uncurated.

In the prospective study, participants were about 18 to 95 years old, resided in 24 geographic areas of the United States, and were enrolled through a virtual design. Cohort assignment in the prospective study relied on participant-reported clinical history from a screening survey and a study questionnaire. Recovered participants in ImmuneRACE Cohort 3 were defined by two consecutive negative NP/OP PCR tests, clearance by a healthcare professional, or resolution of symptoms. In the prospective study, whole blood, serum and a nasopharyngeal or oropharyngeal swab were collected from each participant by mobile phlebotomists. Participants in the prospective study had the option to provide additional blood draws and questionnaires over an approximately 2-month period. Blood samples from the prospective study were shipped frozen or at room temperature prior to DNA extraction. TCRbeta CDR3 regions were amplified from genomic DNA by means of the immunoSEQ Assay, a bias-controlled multiplex PCR. As for how the authors treated the data: The number of nucleated cells in each sample was estimated from the amplification of reference gene primers within the assay. To quantify the absolute abundance of each unique TCRbeta CDR3 rearrangement, sequence reads were collapsed and filtered. For each sample, productive Simpson clonality was calculated as the square root of Simpson's diversity index across productive rearrangements. This immuneACCESS table, as held by TCRdb, lists in-frame sequences with V and J called but not all clones. Of the missing ones, under half trace to an unresolved V gene in checked studies; the others have no known cause. V and J calls plus clone size are reproduced from that table; the DNA served to infer D and trimming. The sample contains approximately 300,000 clones, roughly nine tenths of them found a single time. Over 8.5% of the sample goes to the ten largest clones.

From the germline V gene, CDR1 is ENHRY and CDR2 is SYGVKD. The junction shows trimming of 2 bases on V and 9 bases on J, and the gene matches do not reach 8 bases of it. Spanning cysteine to phenylalanine, the CDR3 consists of 14 amino acids. CDR3 DNA is the only sequence kept; it has 42 bases, read in frame from the first base. Remarks on this clone: Its antigen is unknown. The input lacks base qualities; no much larger clone sits a single base away.

Recombination connected TRBV10-3 to TRBJ2-7, with 9 bases matching TRBD2. The sequence came from a woman in her twenties or thirties who had recovered from COVID-19. The sequenced sample consisted of PBMCs or T cells enriched from blood (not recorded which). The CDR3 region has the sequence CAISEPRTSERQYF. The nucleotides read TGTGCCATCAGTGAGCCCCGGACTAGCGAACGGCAGTACTTC.